Below are 30 T cell receptor beta chains sequenced from a single sample in a study of shared clonotypes between healthy human individuals. The repertoire was sequenced with immunoSEQ multiplex PCR; TCRdb's copy has only in-frame clones and lacks some. The sample holds 950,000 to 1,100,000 clones, more than 60% seen once. Material for sequencing was memory CD4+ T cells sorted from blood. The subset here: CD45RA-negative fraction. These receptors were obtained from a man in his late teens or twenties in good health.

This clone has a handful of counts. The rearrangement joins TRBV6-1 to TRBJ2-7; 10 nucleotides align to TRBD1. The CDR3 has 13 residues. CDR1 is MNHNS and CDR2 is SASEGT in the germline V gene. Unmatched junction bases numbered 8, after V lost 8 bases and J lost 7 bases. The CDR3 sequence: CASDDRGLGEQYF. DNA of the CDR3: TGTGCCAGCGATGACAGGGGGCTTGGGGAGCAGTACTTC.

The rearrangement uses TRBV5-6 and TRBJ1-2; D unresolved. Germline values: CDR1 SGHDT, CDR2 YYEEEE. This CDR3 contains 14 residues. The germline V and J ends were trimmed by 4 bases and 11 bases, with 21 bases remaining between them. DNA of the CDR3: TGTGCCAGCAGCACTAGAGGCGGAGTAGGATGGTACACCTTC. Translated: CASSTRGGVGWYTF.

CDR3 residues: CAWSARGGRSTNEKLFF. The CDR3 DNA is TGTGCCTGGAGTGCCAGGGGGGGACGTTCAACTAATGAAAAACTGTTTTTT. The V call is TRBV30, the J call TRBJ1-4, with 7 bases that match TRBD1. Per germline, CDR1 GTSNPN and CDR2 SVGIG (reference sequence). This CDR3 is 17 amino acids long. Trimming cost V 1 base and J 0 bases; bases outside gene matches: 8.

J is TRBJ2-7 and V is TRBV27, with D possibly being TRBD2 (7 bases). CDR3 length: 16 amino acids. CDR1 and CDR2 from the germline V gene are MNHEY and SMNVEV (reference sequence). Trimming took 6 bases from V and 3 from J, leaving 21 bases between them. The CDR3 DNA reads as TGTGCCAGCAGGGACCTAGGGGGGGCGCGAGACTACGAGCAGTACTTC. It encodes CASRDLGGARDYEQYF.

This clone was found many times. The gene calls are TRBV5-1 and TRBJ1-3; no clear D. There are 14 residues in the CDR3. CDR1 is SGHRS and CDR2 is YFSETQ in the germline V gene. V was pared by 3 bases and J by 0 bases, with 7 bases between. The CDR3 bases are TGCGCCAGCAGCTCTGCCAGCTCTGGAAACACCATATATTTT. It translates to CASSSASSGNTIYF.

The chain links TRBV18 to TRBJ1-4; D remains ambiguous. The CDR3 length is 14 residues. The V gene's germline CDR1 is KGHSH and CDR2 LQKENI. Trimming cost V 2 bases and J 10 bases, with 14 bases left between them. CDR3 DNA: TGTGCCAGCTCACCAGAGGGAGCCGTCAGAAAACTGTTTTTT. It encodes CASSPEGAVRKLFF.

The chain combines TRBV2 with TRBJ2-5, with D unresolved. The CDR3 has 14 amino acids. Germline CDR1 SNHLY, CDR2 FYNNEI. The ends were cut back, 8 bases at V and 7 bases at J, with 20 bases in the middle. The CDR3 reads CASLGSLGWGTQYF. CDR3 DNA sequence: TGTGCCAGCCTTGGGTCTTTGGGGTGGGGGACCCAGTACTTC.

V and J are TRBV7-9 and TRBJ1-1; D is undetermined. V dropped 3 bases and J dropped 5 bases, with 7 bases sitting between them. Germline V lookup: CDR1 SEHNR, CDR2 FQNEAQ (reference sequence). This CDR3 is built from 12 residues. The CDR3 protein is CASSFGYTEAFF. The CDR3 DNA follows: TGTGCCAGCAGCTTTGGGTATACTGAAGCTTTCTTT.

Comment on this clone: The sample has other DNA sequences that encode this CDR3 too. The chain is built from TRBV7-8 and TRBJ2-7, with D perhaps TRBD1 (6 bases). With 5 bases removed from V and 7 bases from J, the gap between germline ends came to 9 bases. Germline V gene data show CDR1 as SGHVS and CDR2 as FQNEAQ. The length of the CDR3 is 11 residues. CDR3: CASSPDREQYF. The CDR3 nucleotides read TGTGCCAGCAGCCCAGACAGGGAGCAGTACTTC.

This clone appeared many times. At the DNA level, this CDR3 is encoded by other sequences in the same sample as well. The chain employs TRBV9 and TRBJ2-3; D ambiguous. Germline CDR1 SGDLS, CDR2 YYNGEE. This CDR3 has 15 amino acids. The V gene lost 0 bases and the J gene lost 1 base, with 9 bases spanning the gap. In DNA form, the CDR3 reads TGTGCCAGCAGCGTAGGACTTACAGGCACAGATACGCAGTATTTT. It specifies CASSVGLTGTDTQYF.

This clone was seen only once. V is TRBV2 and J is TRBJ1-2, with D possibly TRBD1 on 5 matching bases. Per germline, CDR1 SNHLY and CDR2 FYNNEI. V lost 6 bases and J lost 5, with 22 bases in between. CDR3 length: 16 residues. The CDR3 DNA follows: TGTGCCAGCAGCTTAGCTGGGACCGCGATTAAATATGGCTACACCTTC. This sequence encodes CASSLAGTAIKYGYTF.

V is TRBV7-9 and J is TRBJ2-2; D is possibly TRBD2 (5 bases). V dropped 2 bases and J dropped 5 bases, with 9 bases sitting between them. The CDR3 sequence is 14 residues long. The germline V gene encodes CDR1 SEHNR and CDR2 FQNEAQ (reference sequence). The CDR3 loop is CASSLLRGTGELFF. The CDR3 DNA reads as TGTGCCAGCAGCTTACTCAGAGGGACCGGGGAGCTGTTTTTT.

J is TRBJ2-1 and V is TRBV19, with TRBD1 matching over 7 bases. Trimming cost V 9 bases and J 10 bases; bases outside gene matches: 12. Germline loops: CDR1 LNHDA, CDR2 SQIVND (reference sequence). The CDR3 has 13 residues. DNA of the CDR3: TGTGCCAGCGACCCTACAGGGGTCGGGGAGCAGTTCTTC. Its translation is CASDPTGVGEQFF.

The CDR3 here is CASSYGQGSYNSPLHF. The CDR3 DNA is TGTGCCAGCAGTTACGGACAGGGGTCCTATAATTCACCCCTCCACTTT. V usage is TRBV6-5 and J usage is TRBJ1-6, with 9 bases lining up with TRBD1. V was clipped by 2 bases and J by 1 base; unmatched bases: 0. The CDR3 length is 16 residues. The germline CDR1 and CDR2 sequences are MNHEY and SVGAGI.

The CDR3 spells CASSSDGIYGYTF. CDR3 DNA: TGTGCCAGCAGTTCGGACGGAATCTATGGCTACACCTTC. The rearrangement uses TRBV7-2 and TRBJ1-2; D is ambiguous. Germline assignment: CDR1 SGHTA and CDR2 FQGNSA. V was cut by 6 bases and J by 4 bases, with 12 bases left in between. The CDR3 runs 13 residues.

J is TRBJ1-3 and V is TRBV7-9; 7 bases fit TRBD1. J was trimmed by 4 bases and V by 5 bases; bases with no gene match: 5. Germline V gene sequence: CDR1 SEHNR, CDR2 FQNEAQ (reference sequence). The length of the CDR3 is 14 residues. The CDR3 protein is CASSEGADGNTIYF. Written as DNA, the CDR3 is TGTGCCAGCAGCGAGGGGGCCGACGGAAACACCATATATTTT. Full variable domain (rest looked up from reference TRBV7-9 and TRBJ1-3): DTGVSQNPRHKITKRGQNVTFRCDPISEHNRLYWYRQTLGQGPEFLTYFQNEAQLEKSRLLSDRFSAERPKGSFSTLEIQRTEQGDSAMYLCASSEGADGNTIYFGEGSWLTVV.

This clone was counted many times. Compared with germline, one end of the junction differs, possibly owing to a read error. The rearrangement joins TRBV19 to TRBJ2-7; 7 nucleotides align to TRBD1. This CDR3 is built from 13 residues. Germline V gene lookup returns CDR1 LNHDA and CDR2 SQIVND (reference sequence). The DNA of the CDR3 is TGTGCCAGTAGTGTCGCCCGGGACAGAGGACTTGTATTC. Translation: CASSVARDRGLVF.

The genes are TRBV7-2 and TRBJ2-3; 8 bases are a match to TRBD2. Germline V gives CDR1 SGHTA, CDR2 FQGNSA. V shed 5 bases, J shed 5 bases, and the junction held 15 bases outside the gene matches. The CDR3 has 17 residues. CDR3 region: CASSPGGRAGVGDTQYF. CDR3 DNA: TGTGCCAGCAGCCCCGGGGGGCGAGCGGGAGTAGGAGATACGCAGTATTTT.

This clone was seen a few times. The chain employs TRBV5-4 and TRBJ1-6; 11 bases agree with TRBD1. The CDR3 length is 15 residues. The junction had 6 bases not matched to a gene; V was cut back by 4 bases and J by 9 bases. The germline V gene encodes CDR1 SGHNT and CDR2 YYREEE (reference sequence). CDR3 DNA sequence: TGTGCCAGCAGCGGCTCCGGGACAGGGGGTTCACCCCTCCACTTT. Encoded protein: CASSGSGTGGSPLHF.

This chain joins TRBV5-8 and TRBJ2-1; 8 positions agree with TRBD2. This CDR3 has 15 amino acids. Germline loops: CDR1 SGHTS, CDR2 YDEGEE. With V trimmed by 4 bases and J by 3 bases, 6 bases remained unmatched. CDR3 region: CASSPGGGHYNEQFF. As DNA, the CDR3 is TGTGCCAGCAGCCCCGGGGGGGGGCACTACAATGAGCAGTTCTTC. The full variable domain, rest sourced from reference TRBV5-8 and TRBJ2-1, is EAGVTQSPTHLIKTRGQQATLRCSPISGHTSVYWYQQALGLGLQFLLWYDEGEERNRGNFPPRFSGRQFPNYSSELNVNALELEDSALYLCASSPGGGHYNEQFFGPGTRLTVL.

The chain links TRBV4-1 to TRBJ1-4; a weak D match, TRBD1 (6 bases). V lost 4 bases, J lost 3 bases, and 15 bases lay in between. The CDR3 spans 16 residues. From germline, CDR1 is MGHRA and CDR2 YSYEKL. CDR3 loop: CASSRIQGQSNEKLFF. CDR3 coding DNA: TGCGCCAGCAGCCGGATACAGGGTCAGTCTAATGAAAAACTGTTTTTT.

The chain has TRBV5-6 and TRBJ1-2; D may be TRBD1 (5 bases). CDR3 length: 14 amino acids. V was cut by 2 bases and J by 3 bases, with 11 bases left in between. Germline assignment: CDR1 SGHDT and CDR2 YYEEEE. CDR3 in amino acids: CASSFSGTDYGYTF. The DNA for the CDR3 is TGTGCCAGCAGCTTTTCCGGGACGGACTATGGCTACACCTTC.

This clone has a handful of counts. J is TRBJ1-1 and V is TRBV7-9; a possible D gene is TRBD1 (5 bases). The V end lost 4 bases, the J end lost 12 bases, and 12 bases lay between the germline ends. Per the germline V gene, CDR1 is SEHNR and CDR2 is FQNEAQ (reference sequence). This CDR3 has 11 amino acids. The CDR3 here is CASSSGLLTFF. The CDR3 bases are TGTGCCAGCAGCTCGGGACTGCTAACTTTCTTT. Looking up the rest from reference TRBV7-9 and TRBJ1-1 gives the full variable domain: DTGVSQNPRHKITKRGQNVTFRCDPISEHNRLYWYRQTLGQGPEFLTYFQNEAQLEKSRLLSDRFSAERPKGSFSTLEIQRTEQGDSAMYLCASSSGLLTFFGQGTRLTVV.

The chain uses TRBV6-5 and TRBJ2-7, with TRBD1 matching 9 bases. Germline CDR1 MNHEY, CDR2 SVGAGI. Germline trimming cut 8 bases from V and 0 bases from J; bases unmatched to any gene: 5. This CDR3 has 14 amino acids. CDR3 amino acids: CASHGTGTSYEQYF. In nucleotides, the CDR3 is TGTGCCAGCCATGGGACAGGGACCTCCTACGAGCAGTACTTC.

The V and J genes are TRBV5-1 and TRBJ1-3; D unclear. This CDR3 region has 17 residues. V was pared by 5 bases and J by 2 bases, with 20 bases between. The germline CDR1 and CDR2 sequences are SGHRS and YFSETQ. The CDR3 sequence is CASSYPGHRDPGNTIYF. The CDR3 nucleotides read TGCGCCAGCAGTTACCCCGGGCACCGCGACCCTGGAAACACCATATATTTT.

The V call is TRBV5-5, the J call TRBJ1-2, with D unresolved. Germline lookup yields CDR1 SGHKS and CDR2 YYEKEE (reference sequence). The CDR3 contains 13 residues. Trimming cost V 0 bases and J 4 bases, with 7 bases left between them. The chain's CDR3 is CASSLGATYGYTF. In DNA form, the CDR3 reads TGTGCCAGCAGCTTGGGGGCGACCTATGGCTACACCTTC. Using reference TRBV5-5 and TRBJ1-2 for the parts outside the CDR3, the full variable domain is DAGVTQSPTHLIKTRGQQVTLRCSPISGHKSVSWYQQVLGQGPQFIFQYYEKEERGRGNFPDRFSARQFPNYSSELNVNALLLGDSALYLCASSLGATYGYTFGSGTRLTVV.

The genes are TRBV10-3 and TRBJ2-7, with 14 bases fitting TRBD2. This CDR3 comprises 16 residues. J lost 2 bases, V lost 7 bases, and 7 bases had no gene match. Germline CDR1 and CDR2: ENHRY and SYGVKD. The DNA of the CDR3 is TGTGCCATCACTGAAGGACTAGCGGGAGGAGCCTACGAGCAGTACTTC. The encoded protein is CAITEGLAGGAYEQYF.

The chain joins TRBV7-2 to TRBJ2-7; perhaps TRBD1 as D (6 bases). V was clipped by 5 bases and J by 6 bases, with 23 bases between them. Germline V gives CDR1 SGHTA, CDR2 FQGNSA. This CDR3 is built from 16 residues. Here the CDR3 DNA reads TGTGCCAGCAGCACCCGACAGGTGGGGTTTTTTAGCGAGCAGTACTTC. Translation gives CASSTRQVGFFSEQYF.

The chain recombines TRBV10-3 with TRBJ1-4; 8 positions agree with TRBD1. The CDR3 has 14 residues. V dropped 4 bases and J dropped 14; count of bases not matched to a gene: 12. Germline V gene sequence: CDR1 ENHRY, CDR2 SYGVKD. CDR3 in amino acids: CAISASGQGGGLFF. The CDR3, as DNA: TGTGCCATCAGTGCGAGCGGACAGGGAGGAGGTCTGTTTTTT.

This chain's CDR3 is CATSRDREGATKGYTF. CDR3 nucleotides: TGTGCCACCAGCAGAGATCGGGAGGGGGCAACGAAGGGCTACACCTTC. The chain joins TRBV15 to TRBJ1-2; 7 bases are a match to TRBD1. The CDR3 loop spans 16 amino acids. J lost 8 bases, V lost 0 bases, and 12 bases had no gene match. CDR1 is LNHNV and CDR2 is YYDKDF in the germline V gene (reference sequence).